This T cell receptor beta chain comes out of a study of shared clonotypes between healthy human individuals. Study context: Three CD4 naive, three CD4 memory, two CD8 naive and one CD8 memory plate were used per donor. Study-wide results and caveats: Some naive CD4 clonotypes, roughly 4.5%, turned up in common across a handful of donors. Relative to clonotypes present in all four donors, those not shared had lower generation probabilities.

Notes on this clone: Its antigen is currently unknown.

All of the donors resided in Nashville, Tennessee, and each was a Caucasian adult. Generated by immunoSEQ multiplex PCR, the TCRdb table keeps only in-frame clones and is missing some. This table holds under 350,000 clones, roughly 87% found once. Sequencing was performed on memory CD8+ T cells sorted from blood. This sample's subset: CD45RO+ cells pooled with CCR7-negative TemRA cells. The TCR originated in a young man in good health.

The chain's CDR3 is CAWSGGTGGADTQYF. The DNA for the CDR3 is TGTGCCTGGAGTGGGGGGACAGGAGGCGCAGATACGCAGTATTTT. V and J are TRBV30 and TRBJ2-3; TRBD1 agrees at 8 bases. The germline V gene has CDR1 GTSNPN and CDR2 SVGIG (reference sequence). The junction had 7 bases not matched to a gene; V was cut back by 1 base and J by 4 bases. This CDR3 is 15 amino acids long.